These 26 T cell receptor beta chains share one sample of origin, sequenced in a study of T-cell memory formation after mild COVID-19. Via MiXCR, TCRdb re-called the 5' RACE reads, giving one row per CDR3 protein. The repertoire holds 95,000 to 110,000 distinct CDR3 sequences, with roughly an eighth as singletons. The source material was PBMCs or a T cell subset sorted from them (not recorded which). These receptors came from a man aged 18 to 29 who had mild COVID-19 (a few samples of this study predate the infection). Cell type and time point are not known.

The chain combines TRBV7-9 with TRBJ2-3; no definite D call. CDR1 and CDR2 from the germline V gene are SEHNR and FQNEAQ (reference sequence). Trimming cost V 5 bases and J 2 bases, with 17 bases left between them. This CDR3 is built from 16 residues. CDR3 protein: CASSPTAGSPTDTQYF. CDR3 nucleotides: TGTGCCAGCAGCCCAACGGCAGGATCCCCCACAGATACGCAGTATTTT. The whole variable domain, filled in from reference TRBV7-9 and TRBJ2-3, reads DTGVSQNPRHKITKRGQNVTFRCDPISEHNRLYWYRQTLGQGPEFLTYFQNEAQLEKSRLLSDRFSAERPKGSFSTLEIQRTEQGDSAMYLCASSPTAGSPTDTQYFGPGTRLTVL.

Worth noting for this clonotype: The DNA is omitted, as the CDR3 cannot be located on it reliably, and the CDR3 follows TCRdb's listing. V usage is TRBV7-2 and J usage is TRBJ2-6; TRBD2 is taken as the D call from the table, unchecked against the DNA. Germline V gives CDR1 SGHTA, CDR2 FQGNSA. The CDR3 region is 15 residues in length, termini included. CDR3 sequence: CASSLASGRANVLTF.

V is TRBV4-1 and J is TRBJ2-1; D is perhaps TRBD2 (6 bases). There are 14 residues in the CDR3. From germline, CDR1 is MGHRA and CDR2 YSYEKL. The V end lost 4 bases, the J end lost 8 bases, and 15 bases lay between the germline ends. The CDR3 reads CASSPEGREDEQFF. DNA of the CDR3: TGCGCCAGCAGCCCAGAAGGCAGGGAGGATGAGCAGTTCTTC.

This clonotype came up once. V is TRBV12-3 or TRBV12-4 and J is TRBJ2-3, with D tentatively TRBD1 (6 bases). V gave up 11 bases and J gave up 5 bases, with 14 bases separating them. The CDR3 runs to 12 residues. DNA of the CDR3: TGTGCCCTCAAGGGGGAAGGAGATACGCAGTATTTT. This translates into CALKGEGDTQYF.

In this sample, this clonotype turned up a few times. The V and J genes are TRBV6-5 and TRBJ2-5; TRBD1 might be the D (5 bases). Germline V gene data show CDR1 as MNHEY and CDR2 as SVGAGI. The CDR3 sequence is 11 residues long. The CDR3 DNA is TGTGCAACGGACAACCAAGAGACCCAGTACTTC. This codes for CATDNQETQYF.

The rearrangement joins TRBV5-4 to TRBJ2-2; TRBD1 agrees at 9 bases. Germline V gene data show CDR1 as SGHNT and CDR2 as YYREEE (reference sequence). The V gene end was trimmed by 4 bases and the J gene end by 1 base; junction bases not matched to a gene: 2. The CDR3 length is 15 residues. In DNA, the CDR3 is TGTGCCAGCAGCGCGGACAGGGGGAACACCGGGGAGCTGTTTTTT. Translated: CASSADRGNTGELFF.

This clonotype was seen a few times. This rearrangement joins TRBV25-1 to TRBJ2-7, with a weak D call TRBD1 (7 bases). Trimming removed 7 bases at V and 4 bases at J, with 14 bases between. This CDR3 is built from 13 residues. The germline gives CDR1 MGHDK, CDR2 SYGVNS. The CDR3 spells CASMPQGRYEQYF. Written as DNA, the CDR3 is TGTGCCAGCATGCCACAGGGGAGGTACGAGCAGTACTTC.

The rearrangement joins TRBV4-2 to TRBJ2-3; no firm D call. Germline CDR1 is LGHNA and CDR2 is YNFKEQ. Trimming took off 4 bases at V and 0 bases at J, with 5 bases between the two ends. This CDR3 contains 13 residues. The CDR3 DNA sequence: TGTGCCAGCAGCCCTGAGAGCACAGATACGCAGTATTTT. This encodes CASSPESTDTQYF.

This clonotype was counted between two and nine times. The V gene is TRBV7-7, the J gene TRBJ2-5; perhaps TRBD2 as D (6 bases). Germline V gives CDR1 SSHAT, CDR2 FNYEAQ (reference sequence). V lost 5 bases and J lost 0, with 16 bases in between. The CDR3 runs 16 residues. The CDR3, as DNA: TGTGCCAGCAGCCCGGGACCCGCGGGGTACCAAGAGACCCAGTACTTC. It codes for CASSPGPAGYQETQYF.

This clonotype has at least ten counts. The CDR3 DNA follows: TGCGCCAGCAGCCGCGTGGGGGCCCCGGGCACAGATACGCAGTATTTT. Translated: CASSRVGAPGTDTQYF. V gene TRBV4-3 combines with J gene TRBJ2-3; weak D call: TRBD1 (6 bases). V was pared by 4 bases and J by 1 base, with 15 bases between. Germline values: CDR1 LGHNA, CDR2 YSLEER. CDR3 length: 16 amino acids.

This chain links TRBV12-3 or TRBV12-4 with TRBJ1-1; D is ambiguous. Trimming left V 6 bases short and J 5 bases short, with 10 bases between. The CDR3 runs to 12 residues. CDR3 sequence: CASSALWTEAFF. CDR3 nucleotides: TGTGCCAGCAGCGCCCTTTGGACTGAAGCTTTCTTT.

This clonotype was detected a few times. The rearrangement uses TRBV11-2 and TRBJ2-5; TRBD2 is a possible D gene (5 bases). Germline assignment: CDR1 SGHAT and CDR2 FQNNGV. V was cut by 5 bases and J by 9 bases, with 10 bases left in between. The CDR3 covers 11 residues. The CDR3 protein is CASSLALAQYF. The CDR3 region has the DNA TGTGCCAGCAGCCTAGCATTGGCCCAGTACTTC.

This rearrangement joins TRBV7-2 to TRBJ2-5; the match to TRBD2 covers 12 bases. Unmatched junction bases numbered 4, after V lost 5 bases and J lost 3 bases. Germline V gene lookup returns CDR1 SGHTA and CDR2 FQGNSA. CDR3 length: 15 residues. CDR3 DNA sequence: TGTGCCAGCAGCCTACTAGCGGGGGGTGAAGAGACCCAGTACTTC. Translated: CASSLLAGGEETQYF.

The rearrangement joins TRBV4-3 to TRBJ2-5; TRBD1 matches 9 bases. Germline CDR1 and CDR2: LGHNA and YSLEER. J lost 5 bases, V lost 2 bases, and 6 bases had no gene match. The CDR3 length is 15 residues. The CDR3 DNA reads as TGCGCCAGCAGCCAATCGGGACAGGGATTTGAGACCCAGTACTTC. Encoded protein: CASSQSGQGFETQYF.

This clonotype has only a few counts. J is TRBJ2-3 and V is TRBV3-1, with 7 bases that match TRBD1. This CDR3 region has 16 residues. The trim removed 4 bases at V and 2 bases at J, leaving 9 bases unmatched. Germline CDR1 and CDR2: LGHDT and YNNKEL (reference sequence). CDR3: CASSPQGKIYTDTQYF. CDR3 nucleotide sequence: TGTGCCAGCAGCCCACAGGGGAAGATATACACAGATACGCAGTATTTT.

J is TRBJ2-4 and V is TRBV4-1; TRBD1 is a possible D gene (6 bases). Per germline, CDR1 MGHRA and CDR2 YSYEKL. This CDR3 spans 14 amino acids. V was pared by 3 bases and J by 6 bases, with 12 bases between. CDR3: CASSQGTRGNIQYF. DNA of the CDR3: TGCGCCAGCAGCCAGGGGACACGAGGAAACATTCAGTACTTC.

This clonotype was detected a few times. The chain links TRBV7-9 to TRBJ2-2; 8 bases match TRBD1. Germline loops: CDR1 SEHNR, CDR2 FQNEAQ (reference sequence). The CDR3 has 15 residues. V shed 6 bases and J 8 bases; nucleotides not matched to a gene: 11. This CDR3 is CASRPADRANGELFF. CDR3 in DNA: TGTGCCAGCAGACCAGCGGACAGGGCAAATGGGGAGCTGTTTTTT.

This clonotype was counted a few times. The chain employs TRBV27 and TRBJ1-2; 8 nucleotides agree with TRBD1. This CDR3 spans 15 amino acids. Per the germline V gene, CDR1 is MNHEY and CDR2 is SMNVEV (reference sequence). Unmatched junction bases numbered 10, after V lost 5 bases and J lost 5 bases. For the CDR3, the DNA is TGTGCCAGCAGTCAAATGTACAGGGGGGAGTATGGCTACACCTTC. Its translation is CASSQMYRGEYGYTF.

This clonotype was observed many times. The genes are TRBV29-1 and TRBJ2-5; the D is unclear. Per the germline V gene, CDR1 is SQVTM and CDR2 is ANQGSEA. V was pared by 5 bases and J by 5 bases, with 12 bases between. The CDR3 length is 12 residues. The CDR3 spells CSVLREEETQYF. The CDR3 region has the DNA TGCAGCGTTCTTAGGGAAGAGGAGACCCAGTACTTC.

J is TRBJ1-1 and V is TRBV6-2 or TRBV6-3, with a tentative D call TRBD1 (5 bases). The V end lost 4 bases, the J end lost 0 bases, and 9 bases lay between the germline ends. Per the germline V gene, CDR1 is MNHEY and CDR2 is SVGEGT. CDR3 length: 14 residues. DNA for the CDR3: TGTGCCAGCAGTTTTGGGGCTATGAACACTGAAGCTTTCTTT. It yields the protein CASSFGAMNTEAFF.

J is TRBJ2-3 and V is TRBV12-3 or TRBV12-4, with D perhaps matching TRBD1 or TRBD2 (6 bases each). The V and J ends lost 5 bases and 1 base respectively, with 10 bases between them. The CDR3 loop spans 14 amino acids. Here the CDR3 DNA reads TGTGCCAGCAGTCCGGGGGCCCGCACAGATACGCAGTATTTT. Protein product: CASSPGARTDTQYF.

This clonotype came up many times. The V call is TRBV4-1, the J call TRBJ1-5; tentatively, D is TRBD1 (5 bases). Germline assignment: CDR1 MGHRA and CDR2 YSYEKL. V shed 0 bases and J shed 3 bases, with 15 bases lying between them. The CDR3 is made up of 17 amino acids. The CDR3 nucleotides read TGCGCCAGCAGCCAAGAGGAATGGGGACTTCCCAATCAGCCCCAGCATTTT. It yields the protein CASSQEEWGLPNQPQHF.

The genes are TRBV4-3 and TRBJ2-1, with 11 bases that match TRBD2. V trimming: 1 base; J trimming: 4 bases; junction bases outside the gene matches: 0. Germline V gene lookup returns CDR1 LGHNA and CDR2 YSLEER. The CDR3 spans 15 residues. CDR3 loop: CASSQGTSGYNEQFF. The CDR3 DNA is TGCGCCAGCAGCCAAGGGACTAGCGGGTACAATGAGCAGTTCTTC.

This clonotype was seen a few times. The genes are TRBV4-1 and TRBJ1-1, with D uncertain. The germline gives CDR1 MGHRA, CDR2 YSYEKL. The CDR3 runs 15 residues. Deletions cut 3 bases from V and 9 bases from J, with 20 bases between. CDR3 loop: CASSQRLKPGLQAFF. In DNA form, the CDR3 reads TGCGCCAGCAGCCAGCGCCTTAAGCCGGGCCTACAAGCTTTCTTT.

This clonotype came up a few times. This chain uses TRBV12-3 or TRBV12-4 with TRBJ1-5; perhaps TRBD1 as D (5 bases). V lost 7 bases, J lost 4 bases, and 14 bases lay in between. There are 14 residues in the CDR3. Here the CDR3 reads CASNSGTGNQPQHF. Here the CDR3 DNA reads TGTGCCAGCAACTCCGGGACTGGGAATCAGCCCCAGCATTTT.

The V gene is TRBV15, the J gene TRBJ1-4; perhaps TRBD1 as D (5 bases). Trimming removed 1 base from V and 8 bases from J, with 11 bases in between. In germline, CDR1 is LNHNV, CDR2 YYDKDF (reference sequence). This CDR3 spans 14 amino acids. CDR3 sequence: CATSRVGGNEKLFF. The CDR3 DNA reads TGTGCCACCAGCAGAGTTGGGGGGAACGAAAAACTGTTTTTT.